This T cell receptor beta chain was identified during a study of tumor-infiltrating lymphocytes in primary liver carcinoma. Study details: Samples gave roughly 3.65 to 8 million productive TCRbeta reads, similar across tissue types. Study-level points and caveats: Overlap in tumor-adjacent and tumor-blood pairs fell below that of tumor region pairs.

Unsorted whole blood served as the source of blood RNA, and germline DNA was extracted as well. These patients lived with chronic HBV infection and had never been treated. Prior to the surgical procedure, about 3.7 milliliters of peripheral blood were collected. Remarks on this clonotype: Its target is not known. One end of the junction varies from germline; a read error may be responsible.

TCR beta cDNA was made from approximately 500 ng total RNA with a constant-region primer. Each TCR beta library was derived from three nested multiplex PCR rounds that employed slightly modified ARM-PCR. Researchers ran the first two PCR rounds for about 11 cycles each with TRBV1-TRBV30 forward primers and a C-beta reverse primer. TCRdb re-called the multiplex PCR reads through MiXCR, storing one row per CDR3 protein. The data contain almost 200,000 distinct CDR3 sequences, approximately 64% of them singletons. The CDR3 is made up of 15 amino acids. Germline CDR1 and CDR2: SQVTM and ANQGSEA. The source material was peripheral blood. The V gene is TRBV29-1, the J gene TRBJ1-1; tentative D call: TRBD1 (6 bases). The sequence was obtained from a woman in her sixties or seventies with primary liver carcinoma and hepatitis B virus infection. This chain's CDR3 is CSAHPGHGINTEAFF. The CDR3 DNA reads TGTAGCGCCCATCCGGGACATGGGATAAACACTGAAGCTTTCTTT.